The T cell receptor beta chain described here comes from a study of blood T cell repertoires in COVID-19. Overall study context: T cells, B-cell-depleted T cells, or PBMCs supplied cDNA or gDNA.

Trimming cost V 8 bases and J 3 bases, with 14 bases left between them. CDR3 length: 13 amino acids. CDR1 is SNHLY and CDR2 is FYNNEI in the germline V gene. Produced via immunoSEQ multiplex PCR; TCRdb's table is partial and in-frame only. The data contain roughly 160,000 clones, approximately 84% of them seen just once; the ten biggest clones take up roughly 1%. The sequence came from a man aged 35-49 years with acute or convalescent COVID-19. Sample: peripheral blood. V and J are TRBV2 and TRBJ2-7; a possible D gene is TRBD1 (6 bases). CDR3 coding DNA: TGTGCCAGCTCCCTGGGACATTTCTACGAGCAGTACTTC. Its protein is CASSLGHFYEQYF.